The rows below give T cell receptor beta chains drawn from one sample of a study of blood T cell repertoires in COVID-19. Profiling relied on immunoSEQ multiplex PCR, and the TCRdb table lists in-frame clones only, not all of them. The repertoire holds about 200,000 clones, 80% seen once, with approximately 6.9% in the top ten. Sequencing was performed on peripheral blood. These TCRs come from a man in his fifties or sixties with acute or convalescent COVID-19. Both conserved end residues are part of each CDR3. D genes are given only for firm matches. Only part of the rows carry a size: once, few, many, or a class if the clone is expanded.

d_gene	v_gene	j_gene	abundance	CDR3nt	CDR3aa
.	TRBV6-5	TRBJ1-5	.	TGTGCCAGCAACCCCGGACAGACATATCAGCCCCAGCATTTT	CASNPGQTYQPQHF
TRBD2	TRBV18	TRBJ2-5	few	TGTGCCAGCTCACCACGGAGTAGCGGGGGGGAAGAGACCCAGTACTTC	CASSPRSSGGEETQYF
.	TRBV12-3/TRBV12-4	TRBJ2-7	once	TGTGCCAGCAGTTTAGGTTCCCCTCTCGAGCAGTACTTC	CASSLGSPLEQYF
.	TRBV19	TRBJ1-5	.	TGTGCCAGTAAGTTGGGAGACGGCCGAGTTCAGCCCCAGCATTTT	CASKLGDGRVQPQHF
.	TRBV7-2	TRBJ2-7	.	TGTGCCAGCAGCTCGACCTGGCAGGGCTACGAGCAGTACTTC	CASSSTWQGYEQYF
TRBD1	TRBV15	TRBJ1-5	once	TGTGCCACCAGCAGAGACTCGAATACAGGGGAAGGCAATCAGCCCCAGCATTTT	CATSRDSNTGEGNQPQHF
.	TRBV24-1	TRBJ2-3	few	TGTGCCACCAGTGAAGGGGGAAGCACAGATACGCAGTATTTT	CATSEGGSTDTQYF
TRBD2	TRBV11-3	TRBJ2-1	.	TGTGCCAGCAGCTGGGGCGGGAGCTCCTACAATGAGCAGTTCTTC	CASSWGGSSYNEQFF
TRBD1	TRBV5-1	TRBJ2-7	.	TGCGCCAGCAGCTGGGGACAGGGCTACGAGCAGTACTTC	CASSWGQGYEQYF
.	TRBV9	TRBJ1-1	.	TGTGCCAGCAGCCCTCGCGCCGGGGAGTGGACTGAAGCTTTCTTT	CASSPRAGEWTEAFF
.	TRBV5-4	TRBJ2-6	.	TGTGCCAGCAGCTTGGCGGGAGATTCTGGGGCCAACGTCCTGACTTTC	CASSLAGDSGANVLTF
.	TRBV2	TRBJ1-5	.	TGTGCCAGCAGTGAAGTGGCCGAGGGGCCCCAGCATTTT	CASSEVAEGPQHF
TRBD1	TRBV24-1	TRBJ2-7	once	TGTGCCACCAGTGATTTAGGACAGGTCTACGAGCAGTACTTC	CATSDLGQVYEQYF
TRBD2	TRBV5-1	TRBJ2-5	.	TGCGCCAGCAGCTTGGGTCTAGCGGGATTTGAGACCCAGTACTTC	CASSLGLAGFETQYF
.	TRBV3-1/TRBV3-2	TRBJ2-1	.	TGTGCCAGCAGCCAGGGCGGACATGCCTACAATGAGCAGTTCTTC	CASSQGGHAYNEQFF
TRBD1	TRBV15	TRBJ1-2	once	TGTGCCACCAGCTTAGGGTCCGGGACAGGGGGGATTGGCGGCTACACCTTC	CATSLGSGTGGIGGYTF
.	TRBV6-2/TRBV6-3	TRBJ2-7	.	TGTGCCAGCAGTTACTCGATGGGCCTTAGGATGGGCGAGCAGTACTTC	CASSYSMGLRMGEQYF
TRBD1	TRBV7-2	TRBJ1-5	.	TGTGCCAGCAGCCGGCGTACAGGGGAGAAGAATCAGCCCCAGCATTTT	CASSRRTGEKNQPQHF
.	TRBV10-3	TRBJ1-6	.	TGTGCCATCAGTGAGTCTGGCTTTTCACCCCTCCACTTT	CAISESGFSPLHF
.	TRBV9	TRBJ2-7	.	TGTGCCAGCAGCCGGGGGATGGGATCCTACGAGCAGTACTTC	CASSRGMGSYEQYF
.	TRBV19	TRBJ2-3	.	TGTGCCAGTAGTATAAGTAACGGGATTGGAGATACGCAGTATTTT	CASSISNGIGDTQYF
TRBD1	TRBV9	TRBJ1-3	.	TGTGCCAGCAGCGGCCGACAGGGGTTAAACACCATATATTTT	CASSGRQGLNTIYF
TRBD1	TRBV18	TRBJ1-1	.	TGTGCCAGCTCACCCCCGGGACAGGGTCCGGGCACTGAAGCTTTCTTT	CASSPPGQGPGTEAFF
TRBD1	TRBV5-5	TRBJ1-1	.	TGTGCCAGCAGCAGAGGGGGCGCATTCTCTGAAGCTTTCTTT	CASSRGGAFSEAFF
.	TRBV19	TRBJ1-5	.	TGTGCCAGTAGTACAAGACAGGCCCTTAATCAGCCCCAGCATTTT	CASSTRQALNQPQHF
.	TRBV7-9	TRBJ1-2	.	TGTGCCAGCAGCTTACGGGGTCATGGCTACACCTTC	CASSLRGHGYTF
.	TRBV6-2/TRBV6-3	TRBJ1-1	.	TGTGCCAGCAGTTACTCGCGGCAGCTCCCTGAAGCTTTCTTT	CASSYSRQLPEAFF
.	TRBV12-5	TRBJ2-1	once	TGTGCTAGTGGTTTGGTACTAACAAAACTCTACAATGAGCAGTTCTTC	CASGLVLTKLYNEQFF
.	TRBV5-1	TRBJ1-5	once	TGCGCCAGCAGCTTGGCCGAGTCAGGGGGCAATCAGCCCCAGCATTTT	CASSLAESGGNQPQHF
.	TRBV7-6	TRBJ1-1	.	TGTGCCAGCAGCTTAGACAGGCCAACTGGGAACACTGAAGCTTTCTTT	CASSLDRPTGNTEAFF
TRBD1	TRBV4-3	TRBJ1-2	few	TGCGCCAGCAGCCAAGGGTGGACAGGGGGCAACTATGGCTACACCTTC	CASSQGWTGGNYGYTF
.	TRBV28	TRBJ1-2	.	TGTGCCAGCAGTTCCCGTGGGGGGGGAAACTATGGCTACACCTTC	CASSSRGGGNYGYTF
TRBD1	TRBV4-1	TRBJ1-5	.	TGCGCCAGCAGCCTCACCCCCGGGACAGGGGTCGGTCAGCCCCAGCATTTT	CASSLTPGTGVGQPQHF
.	TRBV6-5	TRBJ1-5	.	TGTGCCAGCAGCGGACAGCCTAATCAGCCCCAGCATTTT	CASSGQPNQPQHF
TRBD2	TRBV9	TRBJ2-5	.	TGTGCCCCCAGCCCTCAACGGCGGGGGGGGGAGACCCAGTACTTC	CAPSPQRRGGETQYF
.	TRBV9	TRBJ2-7	.	TGTGCCAGCAGCGTAGACCCGACAGGATCCGAGCAGTACTTC	CASSVDPTGSEQYF
TRBD2	TRBV6-2/TRBV6-3	TRBJ2-3	.	TGTGCCAGCAGTTACTTTGGCGGGGGGGCCGGAGATACGCAGTATTTT	CASSYFGGGAGDTQYF
.	TRBV2	TRBJ1-1	once	TGTGCCAGCAGTGCGCGAGGGATAGAACGGAACACTGAAGCTTTCTTT	CASSARGIERNTEAFF
.	TRBV6-5	TRBJ1-1	.	TGTGCCAGCACCAAATGGGGGGGAGAGGACACTGAAGCTTTCTTT	CASTKWGGEDTEAFF
.	TRBV7-9	TRBJ1-1	.	TGTGCCAGCAGCTTGGAAGGAACAGGGAACACTGAAGCTTTCTTT	CASSLEGTGNTEAFF
.	TRBV6-6	TRBJ1-1	many	TGTGCCAGCAGGGCGGACATGAACACTGAAGCTTTCTTT	CASRADMNTEAFF
TRBD1	TRBV14	TRBJ2-1	.	TGTGCCAGCAGCCCAGTGACAGGGGGCACGGATGAGCAGTTCTTC	CASSPVTGGTDEQFF
.	TRBV21-1	TRBJ2-1	.	TGTGCCAGCATCTCCTTGGTAGGGGCGGGGGAGCAGTTCTTC	CASISLVGAGEQFF
.	TRBV23-1	TRBJ1-1	.	TGCGCCAGCAGTCAATCGGGCAGGGCACACACTGAAGCTTTCTTT	CASSQSGRAHTEAFF
TRBD1	TRBV19	TRBJ1-5	.	TGTGCCAGTACCACCACAGGGGTGGCCGATCAGCCCCAGCATTTT	CASTTTGVADQPQHF
.	TRBV15	TRBJ2-7	.	TGTGCCACCAGCAGAGATCATTTGTACGAGCAGTACTTC	CATSRDHLYEQYF
.	TRBV19	TRBJ1-6	.	TGTGCCAGTAGTATAGGAGGGCGGATTCATTCACCCCTCCACTTT	CASSIGGRIHSPLHF
.	TRBV4-2	TRBJ2-2	.	TGTGCCAGCAGCCAAGATTACTTGGACAGATACACCGGGGAGCTGTTTTTT	CASSQDYLDRYTGELFF
TRBD2	TRBV2	TRBJ2-3	.	TGTGCCAGCTCCCCCGGGACTAGCGGGACAGATACGCAGTATTTT	CASSPGTSGTDTQYF
TRBD2	TRBV19	TRBJ2-5	.	TGTGCCAGTAGTATACTACACCGGACTAGCGGCCAAGAGACCCAGTACTTC	CASSILHRTSGQETQYF
.	TRBV4-3	TRBJ1-2	.	TGCGCCAGCAGCCAAGACTTAGACAGACGTGACTATGGCTACACCTTC	CASSQDLDRRDYGYTF
.	TRBV11-3	TRBJ2-6	.	TGTGCCAGCAGCTTAGTGGGGGGGCCTGGGGCCAACGTCCTGACTTTC	CASSLVGGPGANVLTF
.	TRBV29-1	TRBJ1-1	.	TGCAGCGTCCAGAGGGACACTGAAGCTTTCTTT	CSVQRDTEAFF
.	TRBV2	TRBJ1-2	.	TGTGCCAGCAGCGAAATACAGTTTACTAACTATGGCTACACCTTC	CASSEIQFTNYGYTF
.	TRBV27	TRBJ1-2	few	TGTGCCAGCCGGGGTAATCGGGGGGGCTACACCTTC	CASRGNRGGYTF
.	TRBV4-1	TRBJ1-5	.	TGCGCCAGCAGCCAAGATAAGATCGGCGGCCAGCCCCAGCATTTT	CASSQDKIGGQPQHF
TRBD2	TRBV5-4	TRBJ2-7	.	TGTGCCAGCAGCTTGCCGGGCGGGAGGACCTCCTACGAGCAGTACTTC	CASSLPGGRTSYEQYF
TRBD1	TRBV24-1	TRBJ2-3	.	TGTGCCACCAGTGGTCCCGGGACAGGGGGCACAGATACGCAGTATTTT	CATSGPGTGGTDTQYF
TRBD2	TRBV29-1	TRBJ2-7	once	TGCAGCGTTGATGGTAGCGGGGGTCACGAGCAGTACTTC	CSVDGSGGHEQYF
TRBD1	TRBV29-1	TRBJ1-1	.	TGCAGCACCTCGGACAGGGTCACTGAAGCTTTCTTT	CSTSDRVTEAFF